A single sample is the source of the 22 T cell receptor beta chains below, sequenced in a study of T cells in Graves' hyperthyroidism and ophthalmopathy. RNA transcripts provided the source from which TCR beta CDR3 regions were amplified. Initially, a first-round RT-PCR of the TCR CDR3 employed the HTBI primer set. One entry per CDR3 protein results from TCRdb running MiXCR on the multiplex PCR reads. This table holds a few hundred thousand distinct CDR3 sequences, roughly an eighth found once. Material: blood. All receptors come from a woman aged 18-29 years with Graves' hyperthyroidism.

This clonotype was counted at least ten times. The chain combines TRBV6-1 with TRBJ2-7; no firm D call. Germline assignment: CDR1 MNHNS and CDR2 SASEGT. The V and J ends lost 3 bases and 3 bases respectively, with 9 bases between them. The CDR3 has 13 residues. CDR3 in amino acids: CASSDFKGYEQYF. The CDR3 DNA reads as TGTGCCAGCAGTGACTTCAAGGGCTACGAGCAGTACTTC.

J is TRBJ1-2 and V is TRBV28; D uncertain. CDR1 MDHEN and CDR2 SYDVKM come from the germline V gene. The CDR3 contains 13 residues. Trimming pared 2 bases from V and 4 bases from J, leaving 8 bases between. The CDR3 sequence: CASSLNDIYGYTF. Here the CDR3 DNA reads TGTGCCAGCAGTTTAAATGACATCTATGGCTACACCTTC.

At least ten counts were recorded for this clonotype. The CDR3 DNA reads as TGTGCCAGCAGCCCCTCGCTTTCGGGACCTAGCACAGATACGCAGTATTTT. Translated: CASSPSLSGPSTDTQYF. The chain is built from TRBV7-9 and TRBJ2-3, with D tentatively TRBD1 or TRBD2 (5 bases each). Trimming left V 5 bases short and J 0 bases short, with 18 bases between. The CDR3 is made up of 17 amino acids. Germline CDR1 SEHNR, CDR2 FQNEAQ (reference sequence).

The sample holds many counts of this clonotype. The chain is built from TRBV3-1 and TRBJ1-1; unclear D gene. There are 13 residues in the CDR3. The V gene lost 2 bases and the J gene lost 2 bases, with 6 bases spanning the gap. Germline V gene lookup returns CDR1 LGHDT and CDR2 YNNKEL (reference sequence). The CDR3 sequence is CASSQLTNTEAFF. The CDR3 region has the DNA TGTGCCAGCAGCCAATTAACCAACACTGAAGCTTTCTTT.

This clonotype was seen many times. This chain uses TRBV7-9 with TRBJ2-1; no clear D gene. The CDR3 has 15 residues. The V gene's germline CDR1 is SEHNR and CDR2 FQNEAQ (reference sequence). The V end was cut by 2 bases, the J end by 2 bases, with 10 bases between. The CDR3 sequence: CASSLTALAYNEQFF. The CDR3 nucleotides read TGTGCCAGCAGCTTAACGGCGCTCGCCTACAATGAGCAGTTCTTC.

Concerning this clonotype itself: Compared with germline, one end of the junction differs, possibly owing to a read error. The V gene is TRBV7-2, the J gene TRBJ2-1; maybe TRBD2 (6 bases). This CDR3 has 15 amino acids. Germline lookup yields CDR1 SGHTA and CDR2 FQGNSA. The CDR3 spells CASRLGASAHNEQFF. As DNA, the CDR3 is TGTGCCAGCAGGTTAGGGGCTAGCGCCCACAATGAGCAGTTCTTC.

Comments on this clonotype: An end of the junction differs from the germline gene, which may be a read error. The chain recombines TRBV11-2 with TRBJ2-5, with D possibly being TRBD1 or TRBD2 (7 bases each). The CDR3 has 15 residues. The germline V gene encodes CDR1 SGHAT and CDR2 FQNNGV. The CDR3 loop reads CAGSFPGGVLETQYF. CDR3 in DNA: TGTGCCGGCAGCTTCCCAGGGGGGGTCTTAGAGACCCAGTACTTC.

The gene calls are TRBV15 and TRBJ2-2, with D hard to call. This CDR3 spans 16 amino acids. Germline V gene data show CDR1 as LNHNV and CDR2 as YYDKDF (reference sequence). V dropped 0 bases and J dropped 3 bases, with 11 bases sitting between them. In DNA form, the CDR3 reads TGTGCCACCAGCAGAGATTTCTCTGTCGACACCGGGGAGCTGTTTTTT. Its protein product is CATSRDFSVDTGELFF.

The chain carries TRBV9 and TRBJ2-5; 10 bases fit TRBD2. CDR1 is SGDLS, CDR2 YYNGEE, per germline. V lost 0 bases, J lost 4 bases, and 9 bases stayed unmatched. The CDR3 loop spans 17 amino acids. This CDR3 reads CASSVASGRALGETQYF. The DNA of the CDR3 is TGTGCCAGCAGCGTAGCCAGCGGGAGGGCCCTCGGAGAGACCCAGTACTTC.

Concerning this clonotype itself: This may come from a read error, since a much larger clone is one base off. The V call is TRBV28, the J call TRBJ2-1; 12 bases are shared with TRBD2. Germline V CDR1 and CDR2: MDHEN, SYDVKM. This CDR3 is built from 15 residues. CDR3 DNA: TGTGCCGGCAGGTCGACTAGCGGGAGAGGCAATGAGCAGTTCTTC. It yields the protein CAGRSTSGRGNEQFF.

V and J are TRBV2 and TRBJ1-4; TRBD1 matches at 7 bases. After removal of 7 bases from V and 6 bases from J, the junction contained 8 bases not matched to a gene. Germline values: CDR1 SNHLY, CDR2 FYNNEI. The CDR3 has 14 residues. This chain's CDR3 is CASKLDRDHEKLFF. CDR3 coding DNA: TGTGCCAGCAAACTCGACAGGGATCATGAAAAACTGTTTTTT.

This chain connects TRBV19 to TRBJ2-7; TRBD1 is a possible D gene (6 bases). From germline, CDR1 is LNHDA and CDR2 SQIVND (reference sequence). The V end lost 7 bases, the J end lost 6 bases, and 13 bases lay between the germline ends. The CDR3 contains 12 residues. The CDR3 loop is CASTAGVGEQYF. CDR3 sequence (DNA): TGTGCCAGTACCGCAGGGGTCGGCGAGCAGTACTTC.

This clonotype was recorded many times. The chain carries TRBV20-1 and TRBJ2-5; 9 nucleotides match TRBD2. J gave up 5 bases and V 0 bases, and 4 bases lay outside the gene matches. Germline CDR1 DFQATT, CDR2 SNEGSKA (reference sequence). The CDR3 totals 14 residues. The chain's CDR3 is CSAREGGRAETQYF. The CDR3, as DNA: TGCAGTGCTAGAGAAGGCGGGAGGGCCGAGACCCAGTACTTC.

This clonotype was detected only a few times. The CDR3, as DNA: TGTGCCAGCAGCGAGACCCGACAGTTCTTC. Protein sequence: CASSETRQFF. This sequence joins TRBV7-8 and TRBJ2-1; no reliable D call. Germline assignment: CDR1 SGHVS and CDR2 FQNEAQ. The CDR3 extends over 10 amino acids. Trimming took off 5 bases at V and 13 bases at J, with 9 bases between the two ends.

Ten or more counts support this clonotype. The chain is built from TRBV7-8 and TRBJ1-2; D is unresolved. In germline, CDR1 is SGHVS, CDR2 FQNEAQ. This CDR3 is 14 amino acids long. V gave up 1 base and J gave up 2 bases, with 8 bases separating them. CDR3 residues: CASSLVWQNYGYTF. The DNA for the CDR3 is TGTGCCAGCAGCTTAGTGTGGCAAAACTATGGCTACACCTTC.

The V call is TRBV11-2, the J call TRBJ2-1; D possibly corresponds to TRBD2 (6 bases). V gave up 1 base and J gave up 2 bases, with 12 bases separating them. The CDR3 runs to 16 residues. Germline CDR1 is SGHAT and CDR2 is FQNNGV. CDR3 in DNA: TGTGCCAGCAGCTTAGGTGGAGGGTTAACCTACAATGAGCAGTTCTTC. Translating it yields CASSLGGGLTYNEQFF. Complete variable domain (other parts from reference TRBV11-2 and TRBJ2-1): EAGVAQSPRYKIIEKRQSVAFWCNPISGHATLYWYQQILGQGPKLLIQFQNNGVVDDSQLPKDRFSAERLKGVDSTLKIQPAKLEDSAVYLCASSLGGGLTYNEQFFGPGTRLTVL.

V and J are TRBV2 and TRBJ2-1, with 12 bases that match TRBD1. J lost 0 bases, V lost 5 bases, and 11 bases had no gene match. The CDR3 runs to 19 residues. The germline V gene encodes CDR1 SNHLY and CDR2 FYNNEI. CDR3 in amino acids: CASSLPGQGASSSYNEQFF. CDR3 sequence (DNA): TGTGCCAGCAGTTTACCGGGACAGGGGGCGTCAAGCTCCTACAATGAGCAGTTCTTC. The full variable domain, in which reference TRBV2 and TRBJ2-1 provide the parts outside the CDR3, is EPEVTQTPSHQVTQMGQEVILRCVPISNHLYFYWYRQILGQKVEFLVSFYNNEISEKSEIFDDQFSVERPDGSNFTLKIRSTKLEDSAMYFCASSLPGQGASSSYNEQFFGPGTRLTVL.

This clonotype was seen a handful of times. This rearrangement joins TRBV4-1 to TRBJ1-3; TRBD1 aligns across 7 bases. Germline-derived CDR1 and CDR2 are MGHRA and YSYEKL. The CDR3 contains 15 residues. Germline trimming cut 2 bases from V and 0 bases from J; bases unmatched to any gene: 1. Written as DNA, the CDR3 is TGCGCCAGCAGCCAAAGGGACAGCTCTGGAAACACCATATATTTT. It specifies CASSQRDSSGNTIYF.

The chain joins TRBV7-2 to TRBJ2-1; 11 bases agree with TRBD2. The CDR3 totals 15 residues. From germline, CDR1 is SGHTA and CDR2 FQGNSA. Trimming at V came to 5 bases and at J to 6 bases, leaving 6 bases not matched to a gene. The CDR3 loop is CASSHLAGGINEQFF. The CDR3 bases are TGTGCCAGCAGCCACCTAGCGGGAGGAATCAATGAGCAGTTCTTC.

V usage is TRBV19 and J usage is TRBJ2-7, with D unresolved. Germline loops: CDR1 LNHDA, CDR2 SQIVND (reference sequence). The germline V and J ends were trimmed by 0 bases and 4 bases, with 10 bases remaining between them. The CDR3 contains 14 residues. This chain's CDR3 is CASSIEATSYEQYF. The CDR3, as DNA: TGTGCCAGTAGTATAGAGGCAACGTCTTACGAGCAGTACTTC.

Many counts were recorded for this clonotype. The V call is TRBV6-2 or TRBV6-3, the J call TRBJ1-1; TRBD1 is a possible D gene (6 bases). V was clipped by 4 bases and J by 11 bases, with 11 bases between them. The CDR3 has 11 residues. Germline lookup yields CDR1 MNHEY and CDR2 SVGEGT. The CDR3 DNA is TGTGCCAGCAGTTCAACAGGGAAGGCTTTCTTT. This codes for CASSSTGKAFF.

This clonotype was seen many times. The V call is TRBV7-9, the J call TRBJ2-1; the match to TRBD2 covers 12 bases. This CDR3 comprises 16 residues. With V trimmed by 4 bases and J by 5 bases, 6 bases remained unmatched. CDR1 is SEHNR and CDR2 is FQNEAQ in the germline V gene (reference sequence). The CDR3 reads CASSSSSGRGDNEQFF. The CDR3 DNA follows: TGTGCCAGCAGCTCCTCTAGCGGGAGGGGAGACAATGAGCAGTTCTTC.